This TCR beta chain originates from a study of human T cells and chemical hapten exposure. Study-wide background: 2% DPC applied to a 2 cm by 2 cm arm area sensitized donors.

Indicated time point: patch test 1, 2 weeks after DPC sensitization. The sample's treatment: therapeutic diphenylcyclopropenone sensitization with weekly scalp DPC. The template was total RNA from unfractionated whole blood. TCRdb redid the calling of the RACE reads with MiXCR, one entry per CDR3 protein. The data hold some 43,000 distinct CDR3 sequences, with under 5% observed a single time. CDR3 size: 17 residues. The sequence was collected from a man in his forties or fifties with alopecia areata. Some clones in this sample may be carry-over from other donors' samples. The sequencing here drew on whole blood, taken in connection with sensitization to the hapten diphenylcyclopropenone (DPC). The chain joins TRBV21-1 to TRBJ2-3; the table's D gene call, TRBD2, was not cross checked with the DNA. TRBV21-1 is marked as a pseudogene. The DNA for the CDR3 is TGTGCCAGCAGCAAAGGGACTAGCGGGACTAGCACAGATACGCAGTATTTT. Its protein product is CASSKGTSGTSTDTQYF.